Sequencing of this T cell receptor beta chain was carried out in a study of T cell responses to AZD1222 COVID-19 vaccine. General study findings and limits: Elevations in Spike-specific TCR breadth and depth followed administration of two AZD1222 doses. At study baseline, merely roughly 6 AZD1222 recipients were seropositive. Donors were chiefly white British, with a greater number of females, and clonal diversity was perhaps underestimated.

V gave up 5 bases and J gave up 3 bases, with 13 bases separating them. The germline V gene has CDR1 MNHEY and CDR2 SVGEGT. The CDR3 has 14 amino acids. Sequenced by immunoSEQ multiplex PCR; TCRdb stores in-frame clones only, minus some. The sample consists of tens of thousands of clones, approximately 85% of them appearing once. This clone was recorded a few times. Its specificity is not known. The receptor was isolated from an adult who received the AZD1222 COVID-19 vaccine. This chain joins TRBV6-2 or TRBV6-3 and TRBJ1-2; tentative D call: TRBD1 (5 bases). The sequencing here drew on peripheral blood, taken 28 days after the second AZD1222 dose. CDR3 amino acids: CASSPKPGDYGYTF. The CDR3 DNA reads TGTGCCAGCAGTCCAAAGCCGGGGGACTATGGCTACACCTTC.